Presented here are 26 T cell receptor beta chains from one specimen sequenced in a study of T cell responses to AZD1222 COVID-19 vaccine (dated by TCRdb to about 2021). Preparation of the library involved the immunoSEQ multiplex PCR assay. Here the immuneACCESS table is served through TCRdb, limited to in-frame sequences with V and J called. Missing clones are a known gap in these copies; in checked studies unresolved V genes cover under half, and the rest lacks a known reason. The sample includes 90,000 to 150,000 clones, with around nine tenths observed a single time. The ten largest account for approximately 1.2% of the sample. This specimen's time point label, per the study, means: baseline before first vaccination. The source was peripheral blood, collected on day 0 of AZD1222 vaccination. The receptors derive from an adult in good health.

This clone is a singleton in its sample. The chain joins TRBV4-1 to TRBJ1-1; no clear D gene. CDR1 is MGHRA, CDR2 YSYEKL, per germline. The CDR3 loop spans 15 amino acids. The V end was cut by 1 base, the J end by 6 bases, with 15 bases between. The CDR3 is CASSQVRGLVAEAFF. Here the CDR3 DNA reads TGCGCCAGCAGCCAAGTACGAGGATTGGTGGCTGAAGCTTTCTTT.

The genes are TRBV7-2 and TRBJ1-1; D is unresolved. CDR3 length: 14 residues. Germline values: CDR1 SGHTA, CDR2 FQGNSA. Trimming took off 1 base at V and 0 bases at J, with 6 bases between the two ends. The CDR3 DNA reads TGTGCCAGCAGCTTAGTTCTCATGAACACTGAAGCTTTCTTT. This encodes CASSLVLMNTEAFF.

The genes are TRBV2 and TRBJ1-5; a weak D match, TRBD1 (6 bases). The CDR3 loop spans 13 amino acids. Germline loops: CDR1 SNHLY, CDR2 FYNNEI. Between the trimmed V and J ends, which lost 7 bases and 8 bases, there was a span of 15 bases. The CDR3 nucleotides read TGTGCCAGCAACCGGGGGGCCCTTGAGCCCCAGCATTTT. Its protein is CASNRGALEPQHF.

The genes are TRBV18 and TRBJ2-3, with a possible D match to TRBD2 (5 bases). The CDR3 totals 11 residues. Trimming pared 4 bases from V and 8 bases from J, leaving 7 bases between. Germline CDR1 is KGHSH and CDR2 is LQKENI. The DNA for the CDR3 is TGTGCCAGCTCACAGGAGGTTACGCAGTATTTT. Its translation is CASSQEVTQYF.

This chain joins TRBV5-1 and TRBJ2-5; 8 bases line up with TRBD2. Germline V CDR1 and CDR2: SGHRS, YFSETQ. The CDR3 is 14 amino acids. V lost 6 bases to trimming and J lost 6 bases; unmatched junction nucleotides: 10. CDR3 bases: TGCGCCAGCACCGCGGGGGGCATTACGAAGACCCAGTACTTC. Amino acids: CASTAGGITKTQYF.

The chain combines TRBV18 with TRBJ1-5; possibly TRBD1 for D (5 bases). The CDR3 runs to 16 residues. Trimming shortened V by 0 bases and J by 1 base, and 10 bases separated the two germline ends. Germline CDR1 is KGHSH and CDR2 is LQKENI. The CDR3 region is CASSPPAGPSNQPQHF. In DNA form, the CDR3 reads TGTGCCAGCTCACCACCCGCGGGGCCCAGCAATCAGCCCCAGCATTTT.

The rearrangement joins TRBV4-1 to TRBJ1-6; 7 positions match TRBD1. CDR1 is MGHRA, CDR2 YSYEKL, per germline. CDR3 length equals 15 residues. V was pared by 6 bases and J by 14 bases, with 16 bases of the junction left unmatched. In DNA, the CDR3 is TGCGCCAGCAGGGCGACCGGGACAGATCAGCCTTCCCTCCACTTT. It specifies CASRATGTDQPSLHF.

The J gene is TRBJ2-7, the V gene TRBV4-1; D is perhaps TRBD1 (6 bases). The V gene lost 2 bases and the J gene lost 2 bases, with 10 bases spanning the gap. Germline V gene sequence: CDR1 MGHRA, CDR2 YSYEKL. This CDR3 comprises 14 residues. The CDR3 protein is CASSQSRGAYEQYF. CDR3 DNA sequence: TGCGCCAGCAGCCAAAGCAGGGGAGCCTACGAGCAGTACTTC.

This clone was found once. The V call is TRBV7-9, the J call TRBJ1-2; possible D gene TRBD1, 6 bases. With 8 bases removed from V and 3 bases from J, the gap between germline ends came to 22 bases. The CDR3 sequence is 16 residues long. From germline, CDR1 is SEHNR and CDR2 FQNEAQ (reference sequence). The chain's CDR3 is CASLASPGAGDYGYTF. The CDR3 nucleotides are TGTGCCAGCCTCGCCAGCCCGGGGGCGGGGGACTATGGCTACACCTTC.

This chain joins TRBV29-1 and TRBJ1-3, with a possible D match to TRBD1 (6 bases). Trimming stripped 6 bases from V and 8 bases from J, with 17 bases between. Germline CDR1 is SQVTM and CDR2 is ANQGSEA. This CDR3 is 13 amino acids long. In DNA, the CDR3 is TGCAGCGTCAGGGACACGGGGGGGGACACCATATATTTT. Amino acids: CSVRDTGGDTIYF.

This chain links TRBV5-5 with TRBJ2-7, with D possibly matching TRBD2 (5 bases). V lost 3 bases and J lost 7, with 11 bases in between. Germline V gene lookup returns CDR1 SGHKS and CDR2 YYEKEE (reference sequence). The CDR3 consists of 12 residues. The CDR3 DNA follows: TGTGCCAGCAGCTCCCCCCCGGGGGAGCAGTACTTC. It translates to CASSSPPGEQYF.

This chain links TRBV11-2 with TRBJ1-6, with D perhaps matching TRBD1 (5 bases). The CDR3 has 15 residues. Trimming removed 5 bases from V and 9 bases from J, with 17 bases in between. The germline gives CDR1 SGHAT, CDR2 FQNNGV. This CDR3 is CASSLGAQLSSPLHF. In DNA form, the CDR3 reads TGTGCCAGCAGCCTTGGGGCTCAATTGAGTTCACCCCTCCACTTT.

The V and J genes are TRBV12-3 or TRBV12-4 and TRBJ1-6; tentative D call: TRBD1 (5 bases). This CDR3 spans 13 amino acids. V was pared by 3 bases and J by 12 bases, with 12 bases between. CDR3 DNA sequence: TGTGCCAGCAGTTTCTCAGGCAGGGTACCCCTCCACTTT. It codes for CASSFSGRVPLHF.

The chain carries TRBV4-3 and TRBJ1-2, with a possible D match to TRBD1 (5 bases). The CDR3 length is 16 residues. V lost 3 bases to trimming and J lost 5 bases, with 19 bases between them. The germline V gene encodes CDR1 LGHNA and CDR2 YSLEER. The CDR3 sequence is CASSHGSGEARYGYTF. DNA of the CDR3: TGCGCCAGCAGCCACGGGTCGGGGGAAGCTCGTTATGGCTACACCTTC.

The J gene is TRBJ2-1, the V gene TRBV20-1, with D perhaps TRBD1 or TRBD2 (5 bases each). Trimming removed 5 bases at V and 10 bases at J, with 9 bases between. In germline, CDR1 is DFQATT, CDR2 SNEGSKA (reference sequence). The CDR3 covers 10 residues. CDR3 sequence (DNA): TGCAGTGCTGACTGGGGGGAGCAGTTCTTC. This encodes CSADWGEQFF.

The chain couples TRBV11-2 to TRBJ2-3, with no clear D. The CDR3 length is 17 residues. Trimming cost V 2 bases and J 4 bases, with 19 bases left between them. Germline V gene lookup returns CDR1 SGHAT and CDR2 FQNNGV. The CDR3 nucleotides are TGTGCCAGCAGCTTACCAGGAGCCGTAAATTGGCCAGATACGCAGTATTTT. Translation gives CASSLPGAVNWPDTQYF.

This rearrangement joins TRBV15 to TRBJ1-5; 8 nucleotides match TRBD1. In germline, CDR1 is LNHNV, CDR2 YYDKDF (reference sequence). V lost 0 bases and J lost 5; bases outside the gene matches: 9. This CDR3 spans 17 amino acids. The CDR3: CATSRDLKGQAHQPQHF. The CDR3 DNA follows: TGTGCCACCAGCAGAGATTTAAAGGGACAGGCTCATCAGCCCCAGCATTTT.

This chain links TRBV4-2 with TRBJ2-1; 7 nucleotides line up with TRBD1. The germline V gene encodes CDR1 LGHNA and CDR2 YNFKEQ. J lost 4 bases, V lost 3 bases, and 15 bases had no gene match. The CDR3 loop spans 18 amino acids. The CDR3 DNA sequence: TGTGCCAGCAGCCACCCGGGACAGAGACCTCCCGAATACAATGAGCAGTTCTTC. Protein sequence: CASSHPGQRPPEYNEQFF.

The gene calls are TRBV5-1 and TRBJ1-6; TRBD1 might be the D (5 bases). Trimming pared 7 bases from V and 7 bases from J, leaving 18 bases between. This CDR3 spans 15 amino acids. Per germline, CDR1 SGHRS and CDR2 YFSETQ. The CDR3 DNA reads TGCGCCAGCCGCTACGCTGTGGAGGGGAATTCACCCCTCCACTTT. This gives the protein CASRYAVEGNSPLHF. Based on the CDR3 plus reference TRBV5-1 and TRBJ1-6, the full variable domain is KAGVTQTPRYLIKTRGQQVTLSCSPISGHRSVSWYQQTPGQGLQFLFEYFSETQRNKGNFPGRFSGRQFSNSRSEMNVSTLELGDSALYLCASRYAVEGNSPLHFGNGTRLTVT.

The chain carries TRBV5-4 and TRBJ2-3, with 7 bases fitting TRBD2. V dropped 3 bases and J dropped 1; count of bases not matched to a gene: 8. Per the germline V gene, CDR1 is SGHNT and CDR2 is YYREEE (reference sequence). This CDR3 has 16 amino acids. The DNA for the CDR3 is TGTGCCAGCAGCTGGGGCGAGCGGGGCCGCACAGATACGCAGTATTTT. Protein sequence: CASSWGERGRTDTQYF.

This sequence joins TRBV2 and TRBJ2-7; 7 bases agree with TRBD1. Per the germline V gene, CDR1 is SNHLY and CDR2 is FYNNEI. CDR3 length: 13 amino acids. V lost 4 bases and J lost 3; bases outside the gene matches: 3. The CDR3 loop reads CASSGDSIYEQYF. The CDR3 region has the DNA TGTGCCAGCAGTGGGGACAGTATCTACGAGCAGTACTTC.

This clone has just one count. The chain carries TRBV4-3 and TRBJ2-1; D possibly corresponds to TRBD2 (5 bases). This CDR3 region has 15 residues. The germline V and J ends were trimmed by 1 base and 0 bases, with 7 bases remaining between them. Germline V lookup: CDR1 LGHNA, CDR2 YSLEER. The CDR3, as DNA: TGCGCCAGCAGCCAAGGGGGAGTCTCCTACAATGAGCAGTTCTTC. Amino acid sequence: CASSQGGVSYNEQFF.

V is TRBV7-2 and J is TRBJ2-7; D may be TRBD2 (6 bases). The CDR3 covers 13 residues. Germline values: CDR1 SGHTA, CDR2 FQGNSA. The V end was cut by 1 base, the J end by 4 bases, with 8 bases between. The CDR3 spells CASSLGGTYEQYF. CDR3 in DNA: TGTGCCAGCAGCTTAGGAGGGACTTACGAGCAGTACTTC.

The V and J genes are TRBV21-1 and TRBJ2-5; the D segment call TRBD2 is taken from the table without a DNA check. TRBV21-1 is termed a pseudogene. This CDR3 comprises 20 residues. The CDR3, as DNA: TGTGCCAGCAGCAACCAGAGGCCTAATGGGACTAGCGGGGGGCGGGAGACCCAGTACTTC. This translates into CASSNQRPNGTSGGRETQYF.

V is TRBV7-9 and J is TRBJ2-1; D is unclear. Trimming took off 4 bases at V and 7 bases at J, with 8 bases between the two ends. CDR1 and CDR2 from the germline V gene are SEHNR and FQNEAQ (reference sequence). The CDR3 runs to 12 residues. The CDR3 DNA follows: TGTGCCAGCAGCTCCAGAGGTAATGAGCAGTTCTTC. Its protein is CASSSRGNEQFF.

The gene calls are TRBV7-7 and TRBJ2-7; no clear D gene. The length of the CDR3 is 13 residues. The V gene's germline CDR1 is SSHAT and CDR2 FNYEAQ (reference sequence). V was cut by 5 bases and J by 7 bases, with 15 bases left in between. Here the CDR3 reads CASSPGFGNEQYF. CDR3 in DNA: TGTGCCAGCAGCCCCGGTTTCGGCAATGAGCAGTACTTC.